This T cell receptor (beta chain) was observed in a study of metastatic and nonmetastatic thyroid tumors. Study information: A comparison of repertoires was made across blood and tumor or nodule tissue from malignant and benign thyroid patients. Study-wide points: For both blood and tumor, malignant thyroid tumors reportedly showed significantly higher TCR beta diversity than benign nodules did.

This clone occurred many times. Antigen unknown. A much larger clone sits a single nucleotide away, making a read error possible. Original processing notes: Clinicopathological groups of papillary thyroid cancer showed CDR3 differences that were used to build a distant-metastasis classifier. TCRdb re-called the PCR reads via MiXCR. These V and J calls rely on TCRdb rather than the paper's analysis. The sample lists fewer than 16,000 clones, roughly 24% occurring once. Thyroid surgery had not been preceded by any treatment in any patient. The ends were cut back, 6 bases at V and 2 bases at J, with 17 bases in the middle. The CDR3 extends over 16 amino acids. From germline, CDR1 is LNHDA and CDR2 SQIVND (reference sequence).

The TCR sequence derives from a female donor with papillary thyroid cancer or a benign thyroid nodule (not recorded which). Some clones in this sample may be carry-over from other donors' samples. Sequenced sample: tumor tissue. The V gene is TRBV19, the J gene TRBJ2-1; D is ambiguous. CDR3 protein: CASRGLAADPYNEQFF. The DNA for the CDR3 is TGTGCCAGTAGAGGGTTAGCAGCCGACCCCTACAATGAGCAGTTCTTC.